This T cell receptor (beta chain) is drawn from a study of blood T cell repertoires in COVID-19. As for the study in general: The cDNA or gDNA used as material had been derived from T cells, B-cell-depleted T cells, or PBMCs.

Germline CDR1 is DFQATT and CDR2 is SNEGSKA (reference sequence). The ends lost 3 bases at V and 10 bases at J; junction bases unmatched: 7. The CDR3 runs to 12 residues. Using immunoSEQ multiplex PCR, the repertoire was profiled, and TCRdb retains in-frame clones only, with some absent. The sample has roughly 170,000 clones, approximately 78% seen once; the top ten hold around a sixth. The chain has TRBV20-1 and TRBJ2-5, with 8 positions matching TRBD1. The clonotype comes from a woman in her 50s who had recovered from COVID-19. The sequenced material came from PBMCs or T cells enriched from blood (not recorded which). In DNA, the CDR3 is TGCAGTGCTAGTCCGACAGGGGAAGGCCAGTACTTC. Translating it yields CSASPTGEGQYF.